The rows below give T cell receptor beta chains drawn from one sample of a study of blood T cell repertoires in COVID-19. TCRdb's table, derived via immunoSEQ multiplex PCR, lists solely in-frame clones and lacks some. The sample contains about 350,000 clones, roughly 89% of which appear only once. The specimen was peripheral blood. Source of these receptors: a man aged 30 to 45 with COVID-19, enrolled during active disease. CDR3s include the opening cysteine and the closing phenylalanine or tryptophan. The order of the fields is D gene, V gene, J gene, clone size, CDR3 protein, CDR3 DNA. A D gene is named only where the DNA matches it firmly. The listing skips clone size in some rows; elsewhere it reads once, few, many or a size class.

D: .; V: TRBV5-4; J: TRBJ1-1; size: .; CDR3: CASSSRDTEAFF; DNA: TGTGCCAGCAGCTCCAGGGATACTGAAGCTTTCTTT
D: TRBD2; V: TRBV5-1; J: TRBJ2-7; size: once; CDR3: CASSQVGTSGRAGHEQYF; DNA: TGCGCCAGCAGCCAGGTAGGGACTAGCGGGAGGGCCGGTCACGAGCAGTACTTC
D: .; V: TRBV10-3; J: TRBJ1-2; size: .; CDR3: CAISERGNYGYTF; DNA: TGTGCCATCAGTGAGAGGGGGAACTATGGCTACACCTTC
D: .; V: TRBV7-2; J: TRBJ2-3; size: .; CDR3: CASSLGFRLAVDTQYF; DNA: TGTGCCAGCAGCTTAGGGTTTCGGCTAGCCGTAGATACGCAGTATTTT
D: .; V: TRBV19; J: TRBJ2-6; size: once; CDR3: CASSSTGANVLTF; DNA: TGTGCCAGTAGTAGTACTGGGGCCAACGTCCTGACTTTC
D: TRBD1; V: TRBV24-1; J: TRBJ2-3; size: once; CDR3: CATSDPSTGPLTDTQYF; DNA: TGTGCCACCAGTGACCCATCGACAGGGCCACTCACAGATACGCAGTATTTT
D: .; V: TRBV4-2; J: TRBJ2-3; size: .; CDR3: CASSPQAAVSTDTQYF; DNA: TGTGCCAGCAGCCCCCAGGCAGCGGTTAGCACAGATACGCAGTATTTT
D: TRBD2; V: TRBV9; J: TRBJ2-2; size: few; CDR3: CASSASYLAGGIRKSTGELFF; DNA: TGTGCCAGCAGCGCCTCCTATCTAGCGGGAGGGATTCGTAAAAGCACCGGGGAGCTGTTTTTT
D: TRBD1; V: TRBV7-2; J: TRBJ1-1; size: .; CDR3: CASSSWTGFVPNTEAFF; DNA: TGTGCCAGCAGCTCCTGGACAGGGTTTGTTCCGAACACTGAAGCTTTCTTT
D: TRBD1; V: TRBV7-3; J: TRBJ1-1; size: .; CDR3: CASSSDRVTNTEAFF; DNA: TGTGCCAGCAGCTCAGACAGGGTTACGAACACTGAAGCTTTCTTT
D: .; V: TRBV7-2; J: TRBJ1-1; size: .; CDR3: CASSLYPGQNTEAFF; DNA: TGTGCCAGCAGCTTATACCCGGGACAGAACACTGAAGCTTTCTTT
D: .; V: TRBV13; J: TRBJ1-2; size: .; CDR3: CASSIAKGIDGYTF; DNA: TGTGCCAGCAGCATCGCGAAGGGGATAGATGGCTACACCTTC
D: TRBD1; V: TRBV18; J: TRBJ1-4; size: .; CDR3: CASSPARDRELFF; DNA: TGTGCCAGCTCACCAGCCCGGGACAGAGAACTGTTTTTT
D: .; V: TRBV28; J: TRBJ1-5; size: .; CDR3: CASSRILGQGNQPQHF; DNA: TGTGCCAGCAGCCGAATTTTGGGCCAGGGTAATCAGCCCCAGCATTTT
D: .; V: TRBV11-2; J: TRBJ2-7; size: .; CDR3: CASSLVPGVLYEQYF; DNA: TGTGCCAGCAGCTTAGTCCCGGGGGTCCTCTACGAGCAGTACTTC
D: TRBD1; V: TRBV2; J: TRBJ2-2; size: .; CDR3: CASSGNRGRTGELFF; DNA: TGTGCCAGCAGTGGTAACAGGGGGCGCACCGGGGAGCTGTTTTTT
D: .; V: TRBV7-9; J: TRBJ1-5; size: few; CDR3: CASSSGQNYNQPQHF; DNA: TGTGCCAGCAGCTCCGGACAGAACTACAATCAGCCCCAGCATTTT
D: .; V: TRBV7-8; J: TRBJ2-7; size: .; CDR3: CASSLARQSSYEQYF; DNA: TGTGCCAGCAGCTTGGCCAGACAGAGCTCCTACGAGCAGTACTTC